Following are 3 T cell receptor beta chains from one sample sequenced in a study of a mutant IDH1 vaccine in newly diagnosed glioma. Time point noted: baseline, week 1 (first vaccination visit). Treatment in this sample: pre-vaccination baseline after standard-of-care therapy. Produced via immunoSEQ multiplex PCR; TCRdb's table is partial and in-frame only. The sample comprises about 66,000 clones, approximately 86% of which are singletons, and under 3.5% rests with the top ten. The starting material was PBMCs, obtained from a glioma patient treated with radiotherapy, temozolomide or both. These receptors were collected from a man under 40 with glioma.

V gene TRBV6-6 combines with J gene TRBJ2-7; 8 bases align to TRBD1. The CDR3 is made up of 15 amino acids. Germline loops: CDR1 MNHNY, CDR2 SVGAGI (reference sequence). Trimming removed 2 bases from V and 10 bases from J; junction bases left unmatched: 13. CDR3 in amino acids: CASSYELPGGAVQYF. CDR3 sequence (DNA): TGTGCCAGCAGTTACGAGTTACCAGGGGGCGCAGTCCAGTACTTC.

CDR3 in DNA: TGTGCCAGCAGCTTAGGTTTTGGGGTTTCCTTCTCTGGAAACACCATATATTTT. Encoded protein: CASSLGFGVSFSGNTIYF. This chain links TRBV7-2 with TRBJ1-3; D unresolved. Germline assignment: CDR1 SGHTA and CDR2 FQGNSA. CDR3 length equals 18 residues. V was trimmed by 1 base and J by 0 bases, leaving 16 bases between them.

This sequence joins TRBV6-1 and TRBJ2-7, with D unresolved. The CDR3 covers 12 residues. V was trimmed by 3 bases and J by 11 bases, leaving 14 bases between them. Germline loops: CDR1 MNHNS, CDR2 SASEGT. The CDR3 region has the DNA TGTGCCAGCAGTGATTTCATAGGCAAGGAGTACTTC. Translated, it gives CASSDFIGKEYF.